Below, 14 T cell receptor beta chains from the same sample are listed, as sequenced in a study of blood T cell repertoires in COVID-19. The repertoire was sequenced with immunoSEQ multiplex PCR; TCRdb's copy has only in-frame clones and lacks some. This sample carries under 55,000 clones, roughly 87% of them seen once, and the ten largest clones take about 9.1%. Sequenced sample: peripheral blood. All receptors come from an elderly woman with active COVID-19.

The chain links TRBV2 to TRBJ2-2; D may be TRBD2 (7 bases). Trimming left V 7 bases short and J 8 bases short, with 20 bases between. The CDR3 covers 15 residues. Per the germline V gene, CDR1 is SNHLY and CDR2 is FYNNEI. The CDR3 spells CASKLGGGVGGELFF. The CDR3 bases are TGTGCCAGCAAACTAGGGGGAGGGGTCGGTGGGGAGCTGTTTTTT.

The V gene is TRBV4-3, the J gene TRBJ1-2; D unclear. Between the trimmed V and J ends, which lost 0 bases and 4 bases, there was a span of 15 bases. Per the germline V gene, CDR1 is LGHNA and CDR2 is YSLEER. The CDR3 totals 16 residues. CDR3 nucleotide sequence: TGCGCCAGCAGCCAAGACTCCGGGAGGGCTCCCTATGGCTACACCTTC. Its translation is CASSQDSGRAPYGYTF.

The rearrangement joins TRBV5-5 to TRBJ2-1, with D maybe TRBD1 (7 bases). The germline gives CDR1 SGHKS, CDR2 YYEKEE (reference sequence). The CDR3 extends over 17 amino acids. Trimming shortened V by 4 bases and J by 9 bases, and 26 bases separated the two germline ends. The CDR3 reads CASSPDRNPRLGGEQFF. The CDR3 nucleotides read TGTGCCAGCAGCCCGGACAGGAACCCCAGACTAGGAGGTGAGCAGTTCTTC.

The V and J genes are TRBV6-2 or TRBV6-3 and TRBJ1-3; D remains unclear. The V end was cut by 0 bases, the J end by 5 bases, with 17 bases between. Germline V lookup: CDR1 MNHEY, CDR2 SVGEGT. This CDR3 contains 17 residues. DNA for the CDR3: TGTGCCAGCAGTTACTCGACGGTCGGGGAGAGGAGAAACACCATATATTTT. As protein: CASSYSTVGERRNTIYF.

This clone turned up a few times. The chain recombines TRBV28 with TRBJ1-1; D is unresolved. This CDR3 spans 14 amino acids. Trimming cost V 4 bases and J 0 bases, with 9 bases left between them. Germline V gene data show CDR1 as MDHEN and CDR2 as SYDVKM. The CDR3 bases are TGTGCCAGCAGTTCGACAACCATGAACACTGAAGCTTTCTTT. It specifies CASSSTTMNTEAFF.

CDR3 amino acids: CASSLTGGPGNTIYF. CDR3 DNA: TGTGCCAGCAGCTTAACGGGGGGACCTGGAAACACCATATATTTT. The chain uses TRBV7-3 and TRBJ1-3, with D perhaps matching TRBD1 (5 bases). The CDR3 runs to 15 residues. The V and J ends lost 0 bases and 2 bases respectively, with 8 bases between them. Germline-derived CDR1 and CDR2 are SGHTA and FQGTGA.

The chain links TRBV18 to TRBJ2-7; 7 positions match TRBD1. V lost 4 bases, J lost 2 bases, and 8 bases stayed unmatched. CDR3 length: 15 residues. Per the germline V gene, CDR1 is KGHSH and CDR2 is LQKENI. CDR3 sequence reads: CASSQNRGKTYEQYF. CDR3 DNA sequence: TGTGCCAGCTCACAGAACAGGGGTAAGACCTACGAGCAGTACTTC.

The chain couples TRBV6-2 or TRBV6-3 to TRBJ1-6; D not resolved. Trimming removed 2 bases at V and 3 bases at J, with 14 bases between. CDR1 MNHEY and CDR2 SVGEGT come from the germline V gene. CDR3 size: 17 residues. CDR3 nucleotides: TGTGCCAGCAGTTACGCGGCTCAAGGAAACTATAATTCACCCCTCCACTTT. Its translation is CASSYAAQGNYNSPLHF.

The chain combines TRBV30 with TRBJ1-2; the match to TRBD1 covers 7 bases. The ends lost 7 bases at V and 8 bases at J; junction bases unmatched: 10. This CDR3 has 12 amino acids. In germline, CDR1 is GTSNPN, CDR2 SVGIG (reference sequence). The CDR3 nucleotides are TGTGCCTCGGAGGGGACAGTGCGAGGCTACACCTTC. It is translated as CASEGTVRGYTF. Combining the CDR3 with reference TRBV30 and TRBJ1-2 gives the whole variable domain SQTIHQWPATLVQPVGSPLSLECTVEGTSNPNLYWYRQAAGRGLQLLFYSVGIGQISSEVPQNLSASRPQDRQFILSSKKLLLSDSGFYLCASEGTVRGYTFGSGTRLTVV.

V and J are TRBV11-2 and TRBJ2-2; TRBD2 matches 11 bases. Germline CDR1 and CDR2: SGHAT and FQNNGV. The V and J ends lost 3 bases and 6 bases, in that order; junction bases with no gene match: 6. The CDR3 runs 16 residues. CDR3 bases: TGTGCCAGCAGCTTGTCCCTAGCGGGGGGAGCCGGGGAGCTGTTTTTT. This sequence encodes CASSLSLAGGAGELFF. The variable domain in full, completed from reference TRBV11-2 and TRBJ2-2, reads EAGVAQSPRYKIIEKRQSVAFWCNPISGHATLYWYQQILGQGPKLLIQFQNNGVVDDSQLPKDRFSAERLKGVDSTLKIQPAKLEDSAVYLCASSLSLAGGAGELFFGEGSRLTVL.

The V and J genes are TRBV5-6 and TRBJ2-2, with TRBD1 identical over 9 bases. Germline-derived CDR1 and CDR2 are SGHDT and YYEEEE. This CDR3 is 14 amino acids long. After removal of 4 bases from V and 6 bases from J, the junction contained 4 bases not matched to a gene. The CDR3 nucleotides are TGTGCCAGCAGCCTAGGACAGGGGCCCGGGGAGCTGTTTTTT. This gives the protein CASSLGQGPGELFF. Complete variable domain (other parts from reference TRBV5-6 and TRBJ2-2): DAGVTQSPTHLIKTRGQQVTLRCSPKSGHDTVSWYQQALGQGPQFIFQYYEEEERQRGNFPDRFSGHQFPNYSSELNVNALLLGDSALYLCASSLGQGPGELFFGEGSRLTVL.

CDR3 region: CASSLDRGNTGELFF. Here the CDR3 DNA reads TGTGCCAGCAGTCTAGACAGGGGCAACACCGGGGAGCTGTTTTTT. The chain has TRBV6-5 and TRBJ2-2; 8 bases are a match to TRBD1. Germline assignment: CDR1 MNHEY and CDR2 SVGAGI. The CDR3 is made up of 15 amino acids. V lost 5 bases to trimming and J lost 2 bases; unmatched junction nucleotides: 4.

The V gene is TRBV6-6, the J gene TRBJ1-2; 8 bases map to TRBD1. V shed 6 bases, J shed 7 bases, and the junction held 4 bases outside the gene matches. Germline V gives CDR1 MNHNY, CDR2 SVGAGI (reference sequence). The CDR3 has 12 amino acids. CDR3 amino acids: CASRPTGAGYTF. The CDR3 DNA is TGTGCCAGCAGACCGACAGGGGCTGGCTACACCTTC.

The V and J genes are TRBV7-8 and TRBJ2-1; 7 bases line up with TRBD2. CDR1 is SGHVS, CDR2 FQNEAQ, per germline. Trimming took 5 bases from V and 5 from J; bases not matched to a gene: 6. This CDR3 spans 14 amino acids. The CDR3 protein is CASSRRAGNNEQFF. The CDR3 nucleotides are TGTGCCAGCAGCCGGCGAGCGGGGAACAATGAGCAGTTCTTC. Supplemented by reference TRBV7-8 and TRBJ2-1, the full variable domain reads GAGVSQSPRYKVAKRGQDVALRCDPISGHVSLFWYQQALGQGPEFLTYFQNEAQLDKSGLPSDRFFAERPEGSVSTLKIQRTQQEDSAVYLCASSRRAGNNEQFFGPGTRLTVL.